This T cell receptor beta chain stems from a study of glioma-infiltrating T cells after dendritic cell vaccination. Whole-study context: Patients had newly diagnosed or recurrent glioblastoma and received dendritic cell vaccines.

Here immunoSEQ multiplex PCR was the method, and the copy in TCRdb shows in-frame clones only, minus some. The sample carries 50,000 to 70,000 clones, roughly 80% recorded once. Indicated time point: after dendritic cell vaccination, including at tumor progression/relapse. This sequence originates from a human donor with glioblastoma. Sequenced here: blood, sampled after dendritic cell vaccination.

This CDR3 reads CASRRRTENTEAFF. The CDR3 DNA sequence: TGTGCCAGCCGCCGGAGGACAGAGAACACTGAAGCTTTCTTT. The J gene is TRBJ1-1, the V gene TRBV2; tentatively, D is TRBD1 (6 bases). CDR3 length equals 14 residues. V was shortened by 8 bases and J by 1 base, with 14 bases between the two germline ends. Germline V gene sequence: CDR1 SNHLY, CDR2 FYNNEI.